The 21 T cell receptor beta chains given below trace back to one sample, sequenced in a study of blood T cell repertoires in COVID-19. Sequenced by immunoSEQ multiplex PCR; TCRdb stores in-frame clones only, minus some. The table has 120,000 to 150,000 clones, 80% to 90% seen once. The sample comprised peripheral blood. These receptors originate from a man aged 18 to 29 with COVID-19, enrolled during active disease.

The chain is built from TRBV13 and TRBJ1-2; TRBD1 agrees at 11 bases. This CDR3 has 15 amino acids. Germline CDR1 and CDR2: PRHDT and FYEKMQ (reference sequence). J lost 8 bases, V lost 5 bases, and 10 bases had no gene match. CDR3: CASSPADRGPGGYTF. The CDR3 nucleotides read TGTGCCAGCAGCCCCGCGGACAGGGGGCCCGGAGGCTACACCTTC. Full variable domain (remainder filled in from reference TRBV13 and TRBJ1-2): AAGVIQSPRHLIKEKRETATLKCYPIPRHDTVYWYQQGPGQDPQFLISFYEKMQSDKGSIPDRFSAQQFSDYHSELNMSSLELGDSALYFCASSPADRGPGGYTFGSGTRLTVV.

The genes are TRBV19 and TRBJ2-1, with a weak D call TRBD1 (6 bases). CDR1 is LNHDA and CDR2 is SQIVND in the germline V gene (reference sequence). The ends were cut back, 3 bases at V and 2 bases at J, with 11 bases in the middle. This CDR3 has 15 residues. CDR3 sequence (DNA): TGTGCCAGTAGTATCGGGCCAGGGGCCTACAATGAGCAGTTCTTC. Its translation is CASSIGPGAYNEQFF. The variable domain in full, with the rest retrieved from reference TRBV19 and TRBJ2-1, is DGGITQSPKYLFRKEGQNVTLSCEQNLNHDAMYWYRQDPGQGLRLIYYSQIVNDFQKGDIAEGYSVSREKKESFPLTVTSAQKNPTAFYLCASSIGPGAYNEQFFGPGTRLTVL.

V gene TRBV9 combines with J gene TRBJ2-7; 8 bases align to TRBD2. There are 14 residues in the CDR3. V lost 0 bases, J lost 5 bases, and 4 bases stayed unmatched. Germline V CDR1 and CDR2: SGDLS, YYNGEE. The CDR3 spells CASSVGGRSDEQYF. CDR3 DNA: TGTGCCAGCAGCGTAGGCGGGAGGAGCGACGAGCAGTACTTC.

The rearrangement joins TRBV7-3 to TRBJ1-6; no reliable D call. V dropped 1 base and J dropped 10 bases, with 11 bases sitting between them. The CDR3 runs to 14 residues. Per germline, CDR1 SGHTA and CDR2 FQGTGA. The CDR3, as DNA: TGTGCCAGCAGCTTAATGCTTCTAAAGTCACCCCTCCACTTT. Residues: CASSLMLLKSPLHF. Full variable domain (rest looked up from reference TRBV7-3 and TRBJ1-6): GAGVSQTPSNKVTEKGKYVELRCDPISGHTALYWYRQSLGQGPEFLIYFQGTGAADDSGLPNDRFFAVRPEGSVSTLKIQRTERGDSAVYLCASSLMLLKSPLHFGNGTRLTVT.

The chain uses TRBV10-2 and TRBJ2-5; D remains unclear. Germline-derived CDR1 and CDR2 are WSHSY and SAAADI. This CDR3 comprises 12 residues. Trimming stripped 3 bases from V and 4 bases from J, with 6 bases between. CDR3 region: CASSESLETQYF. DNA of the CDR3: TGCGCCAGCAGTGAATCCCTAGAGACCCAGTACTTC.

The rearrangement links TRBV5-6 to TRBJ1-6, with TRBD1 matching 7 bases. Germline CDR1 is SGHDT and CDR2 is YYEEEE. The CDR3 length is 13 residues. V shed 5 bases and J 8 bases; nucleotides not matched to a gene: 4. In DNA form, the CDR3 reads TGTGCCAGCAGTTCTACAGGGGATTCACCCCTCCACTTT. Protein: CASSSTGDSPLHF.

The rearrangement links TRBV28 to TRBJ2-5, with TRBD2 matching 12 bases. The CDR3 length is 16 residues. V lost 6 bases, J lost 5 bases, and 10 bases stayed unmatched. In germline, CDR1 is MDHEN, CDR2 SYDVKM. CDR3 region: CASSRSTSGRVETQYF. CDR3 sequence (DNA): TGTGCCAGCAGCCGCTCGACTAGCGGGAGAGTTGAGACCCAGTACTTC.

The rearrangement uses TRBV7-9 and TRBJ2-7, with D unclear. V lost 1 base to trimming and J lost 3 bases, with 4 bases between them. The CDR3 has 12 residues. The germline gives CDR1 SEHNR, CDR2 FQNEAQ (reference sequence). This CDR3 is CASSLGVYEQYF. The DNA of the CDR3 is TGTGCCAGCAGCTTAGGAGTCTACGAGCAGTACTTC.

The J gene is TRBJ2-7, the V gene TRBV27; 9 positions match TRBD1. Germline V gene data show CDR1 as MNHEY and CDR2 as SMNVEV (reference sequence). CDR3 length: 15 amino acids. J was trimmed by 3 bases and V by 3 bases; bases with no gene match: 6. DNA for the CDR3: TGTGCCAGCAGTTTGTCCGGGACAGGGTTCTACGAGCAGTACTTC. Residues: CASSLSGTGFYEQYF.

The genes are TRBV5-4 and TRBJ2-3; TRBD2 is a possible D gene (6 bases). Germline CDR1 and CDR2: SGHNT and YYREEE (reference sequence). V was trimmed by 4 bases and J by 2 bases, leaving 17 bases between them. The CDR3 length is 16 residues. The CDR3 DNA reads as TGTGCCAGCAGCCCGGGCGGCGGGACCATCACAGATACGCAGTATTTT. It encodes CASSPGGGTITDTQYF. Complete variable domain (other parts from reference TRBV5-4 and TRBJ2-3): ETGVTQSPTHLIKTRGQQVTLRCSSQSGHNTVSWYQQALGQGPQFIFQYYREEENGRGNFPPRFSGLQFPNYSSELNVNALELDDSALYLCASSPGGGTITDTQYFGPGTRLTVL.

This clone was recorded once. The chain links TRBV20-1 to TRBJ2-1; a weak D match, TRBD1 (5 bases). The germline V gene has CDR1 DFQATT and CDR2 SNEGSKA (reference sequence). This CDR3 spans 15 amino acids. The germline V and J ends were trimmed by 3 bases and 0 bases, with 12 bases remaining between them. The CDR3 region has the DNA TGCAGTGCTAGTGGGGCTCGAAGCTCCTACAATGAGCAGTTCTTC. It encodes CSASGARSSYNEQFF.

The rearrangement joins TRBV29-1 to TRBJ1-2, with a possible D match to TRBD1 (5 bases). CDR1 and CDR2 (germline): SQVTM, ANQGSEA. Trimming removed 4 bases at V and 7 bases at J, with 13 bases between. This CDR3 has 12 amino acids. DNA for the CDR3: TGCAGCGTTGCACAGGCAATTGGTGGCTACACCTTC. Translating it yields CSVAQAIGGYTF.

The rearrangement links TRBV5-6 to TRBJ2-1; tentative D call: TRBD1 (6 bases). The V gene's germline CDR1 is SGHDT and CDR2 YYEEEE. Between the trimmed V and J ends, which lost 1 base and 4 bases, there was a span of 12 bases. The CDR3 has 15 residues. The CDR3 region is CASSLLGQGYNEQFF. CDR3 nucleotides: TGTGCCAGCAGCTTGTTGGGTCAGGGGTACAATGAGCAGTTCTTC.

The genes are TRBV5-6 and TRBJ1-1, with D perhaps matching TRBD1 (6 bases). The germline V gene has CDR1 SGHDT and CDR2 YYEEEE. The V and J ends lost 5 bases and 6 bases respectively, with 14 bases between them. The CDR3 runs to 13 residues. CDR3 protein: CASSFTTGAEAFF. CDR3 DNA: TGTGCCAGCAGTTTTACGACAGGCGCTGAAGCTTTCTTT.

This clone was observed once. The chain has TRBV19 and TRBJ2-7; no clear D. The V and J ends lost 1 base and 2 bases respectively, with 12 bases between them. This CDR3 region has 15 residues. Per germline, CDR1 LNHDA and CDR2 SQIVND (reference sequence). The CDR3 sequence: CASSIANAAAYEQYF. The CDR3 DNA is TGTGCCAGTAGTATAGCAAACGCGGCAGCCTACGAGCAGTACTTC.

The chain has TRBV7-2 and TRBJ2-7; a possible D gene is TRBD2 (7 bases). CDR3 length: 14 amino acids. Germline CDR1 reads SGHTA; CDR2 reads FQGNSA. V was cut by 1 base and J by 6 bases, with 13 bases left in between. The CDR3 sequence: CASSLGLGGGEQYF. In DNA form, the CDR3 reads TGTGCCAGCAGCTTAGGTCTGGGAGGGGGCGAGCAGTACTTC.

The chain joins TRBV7-2 to TRBJ2-3, with a possible D match to TRBD2 (6 bases). The CDR3 is 12 residues long. Trimming removed 5 bases from V and 9 bases from J, with 12 bases in between. The V gene's germline CDR1 is SGHTA and CDR2 FQGNSA. The CDR3 DNA sequence: TGTGCCAGCAGCCGAATAGCGGAAACGCAGTATTTT. This gives the protein CASSRIAETQYF. Full variable domain (remainder filled in from reference TRBV7-2 and TRBJ2-3): GAGVSQSPSNKVTEKGKDVELRCDPISGHTALYWYRQSLGQGLEFLIYFQGNSAPDKSGLPSDRFSAERTGGSVSTLTIQRTQQEDSAVYLCASSRIAETQYFGPGTRLTVL.

The chain carries TRBV6-2 or TRBV6-3 and TRBJ1-5, with TRBD1 matching over 9 bases. V was pared by 6 bases and J by 3 bases, with 15 bases of the junction left unmatched. Germline CDR1 MNHEY, CDR2 SVGEGT. The CDR3 contains 18 residues. The CDR3 coding sequence is TGTGCCAGCAGCCCACCTCTCCGGACAGGGGCCCTCAATCAGCCCCAGCATTTT. This gives the protein CASSPPLRTGALNQPQHF.

The V and J genes are TRBV19 and TRBJ1-1, with D possibly matching TRBD1 (5 bases). Between the trimmed V and J ends, which lost 5 bases and 1 base, there was a span of 8 bases. This CDR3 is built from 13 residues. Per germline, CDR1 LNHDA and CDR2 SQIVND (reference sequence). CDR3 sequence reads: CASSQGSNTEAFF. Written as DNA, the CDR3 is TGTGCCAGTAGTCAGGGTTCGAACACTGAAGCTTTCTTT.

The chain is built from TRBV7-9 and TRBJ1-2; possibly TRBD1 for D (6 bases). CDR3 size: 15 residues. Germline CDR1 and CDR2: SEHNR and FQNEAQ (reference sequence). Trimming took 5 bases from V and 0 from J, leaving 13 bases between them. The CDR3 sequence: CASSALTGSNYGYTF. CDR3 coding DNA: TGTGCCAGCAGCGCCTTGACAGGTTCTAACTATGGCTACACCTTC.

This clone showed up just once. The genes are TRBV7-9 and TRBJ1-6, with 8 bases that match TRBD1. The J segment lost 10 bases and the V segment lost 3 bases, leaving 5 bases of the junction unmatched. Germline V CDR1 and CDR2: SEHNR, FQNEAQ (reference sequence). The CDR3 totals 14 residues. This chain's CDR3 is CASSFDRGRSPLHF. As DNA, the CDR3 is TGTGCCAGCAGCTTCGACAGGGGAAGGTCACCCCTCCACTTT.